This T cell receptor beta chain was sequenced for a study of cytomegalovirus exposure and HLA in healthy donors. Study information: From some 180 million T cells, an earlier analysis saw approximately 110 million unique TCR beta sequences.

Primers for the PCR totalled 60 Vbeta and 13 Jbeta. Generated by immunoSEQ multiplex PCR, the TCRdb table keeps only in-frame clones and is missing some. This table holds some 150,000 clones, about 80% found once. Germline CDR1 reads LGHNT; CDR2 reads FRNRAP. The CDR3 consists of 17 residues. V was pared by 4 bases and J by 6 bases, with 21 bases between. Remarks on this clone: Antigen unknown.

Broader study findings: As a later analysis revealed, the rate of TCR association differed by HLA locus, with DRB1 most and HLA-C fewest. Per a prior analysis, the majority of TCR beta V segments were productive roughly 87% or roughly 30% of the time. Per a later analysis, HLA-associated TCR beta chains showed more clonal expansion than other, equally common TCR beta chains.

The genes are TRBV12-5 and TRBJ2-2; TRBD1 might be the D (7 bases). The sequenced sample was PBMCs. The source of this sequence is a man aged 35-49 years in good health and CMV-seropositive. DNA for the CDR3: TGTGCTAGTGGTTCTGGCAGGGGGGATTTCGGTGCCGGGGAGCTGTTTTTT. It encodes CASGSGRGDFGAGELFF.